The clone carrying this T cell receptor beta chain was seen ten or more times. The target antigen is unknown. The germline CDR1 and CDR2 sequences are LGHNA and YNFKEQ. This CDR3 is 14 amino acids long. Trimming stripped 1 base from V and 9 bases from J, with 15 bases between. This specimen belongs to a study of neurological immune-mediated disorders. Notes on the study in general: There were no CDR3 amino acid sequences shared by expanded clones across subjects, a result suggesting private repertoires in all groups.

Each CDR3 protein is one row after TCRdb ran MiXCR on the 5' RACE reads. Among 20,000 to 30,000 distinct CDR3 sequences listed, about 13% were seen once. This sequence joins TRBV4-2 and TRBJ1-1; D may be TRBD1 (6 bases). Sequences were obtained from PBMCs. The sequence derives from a woman aged 55-70 years with HTLV-1-associated myelopathy (HAM/TSP). CDR3 residues: CASSQGNLQGKAFF. CDR3 DNA sequence: TGTGCCAGCAGCCAAGGTAATCTACAGGGTAAAGCTTTCTTT.